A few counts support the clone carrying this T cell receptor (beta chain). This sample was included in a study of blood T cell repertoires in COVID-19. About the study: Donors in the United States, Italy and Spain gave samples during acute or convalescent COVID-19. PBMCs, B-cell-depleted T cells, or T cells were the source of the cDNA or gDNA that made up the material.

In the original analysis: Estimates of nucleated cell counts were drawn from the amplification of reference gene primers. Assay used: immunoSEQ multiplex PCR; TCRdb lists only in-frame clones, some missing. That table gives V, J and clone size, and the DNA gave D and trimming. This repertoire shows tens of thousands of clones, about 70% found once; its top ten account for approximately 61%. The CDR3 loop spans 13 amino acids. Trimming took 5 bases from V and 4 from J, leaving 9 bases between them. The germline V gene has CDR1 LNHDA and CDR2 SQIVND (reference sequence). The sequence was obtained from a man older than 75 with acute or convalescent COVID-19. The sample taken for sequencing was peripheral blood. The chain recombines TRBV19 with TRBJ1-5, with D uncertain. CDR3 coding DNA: TGTGCCAGTAGTTGGACTGATAATCAGCCCCAGCATTTT. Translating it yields CASSWTDNQPQHF. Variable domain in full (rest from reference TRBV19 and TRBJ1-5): DGGITQSPKYLFRKEGQNVTLSCEQNLNHDAMYWYRQDPGQGLRLIYYSQIVNDFQKGDIAEGYSVSREKKESFPLTVTSAQKNPTAFYLCASSWTDNQPQHFGDGTRLSIL.